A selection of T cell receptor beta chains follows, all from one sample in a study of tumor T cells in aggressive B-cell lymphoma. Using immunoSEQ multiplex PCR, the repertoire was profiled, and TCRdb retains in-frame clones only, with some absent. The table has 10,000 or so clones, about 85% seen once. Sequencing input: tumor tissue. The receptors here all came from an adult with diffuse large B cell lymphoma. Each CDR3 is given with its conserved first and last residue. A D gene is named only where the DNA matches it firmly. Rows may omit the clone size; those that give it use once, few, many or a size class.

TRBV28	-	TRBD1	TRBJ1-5	TGTGCCAGCAGTTTAAGGGACAGGGGTCAGGGCAATCAGCCCCAGCATTTT	CASSLRDRGQGNQPQHF
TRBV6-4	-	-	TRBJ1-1	TGTGCCAGCAGTGACCCCACAGGGTTCTCGAACACTGAAGCTTTCTTT	CASSDPTGFSNTEAFF
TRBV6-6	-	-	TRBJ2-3	TGTGCCAGCAGCCTCGGGGGAAAAGATACGCAGTATTTT	CASSLGGKDTQYF
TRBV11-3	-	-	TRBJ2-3	TGTGCCAGCAGCTTGGACACCACAGATACGCAGTATTTT	CASSLDTTDTQYF
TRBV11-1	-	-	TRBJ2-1	TGTGCCAGCAGCTTAATCGGGAGTTCAAGCTCCTACAATGAGCAGTTCTTC	CASSLIGSSSSYNEQFF
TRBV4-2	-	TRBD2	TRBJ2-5	TGTGCCAGCAGCCAAGCATTAGCGGGGGGGGAGACCCAGTACTTC	CASSQALAGGETQYF
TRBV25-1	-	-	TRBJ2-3	TGTGCCAGCAGTGAACGCAGAAAAGATACGCAGTATTTT	CASSERRKDTQYF
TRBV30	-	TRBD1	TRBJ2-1	TGTGCCTGGAGTGGGGGACAGGGGAGGTTCGATGAGCAGTTCTTC	CAWSGGQGRFDEQFF
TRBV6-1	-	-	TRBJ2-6	TGTGCCAGCTTTAAGCCTGGGGCCAACGTCCTGACTTTC	CASFKPGANVLTF
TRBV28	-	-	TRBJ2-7	TGTGCCAGCAGTTTATTTGAACAGAGCTACGAGCAGTACTTC	CASSLFEQSYEQYF
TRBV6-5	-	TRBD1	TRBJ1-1	TGTGCCAGTCTTAGGGACAGGCTGATGAACACTGAAGCTTTCTTT	CASLRDRLMNTEAFF
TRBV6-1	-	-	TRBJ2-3	TGTGCCAGCAGTGTTACAGGGCCCCAAGATACGCAGTATTTT	CASSVTGPQDTQYF
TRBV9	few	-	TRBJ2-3	TGTGCCAGCAGCGTAGCTGTAGCTTACACAGATACGCAGTATTTT	CASSVAVAYTDTQYF
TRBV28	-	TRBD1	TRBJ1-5	TGTGCCAGCAGTTTGTCCGGGACAGGGACCTATAGCAATCAGCCCCAGCATTTT	CASSLSGTGTYSNQPQHF
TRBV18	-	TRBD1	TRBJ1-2	TGTGCCAGCTCACCAGAGACAGGGAACTATGGCTACACCTTC	CASSPETGNYGYTF
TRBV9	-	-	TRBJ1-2	TGTGCCAGCAGCGCCGCAGAGGCAGGGCCTAAAGGAAACTATGGCTACACCTTC	CASSAAEAGPKGNYGYTF
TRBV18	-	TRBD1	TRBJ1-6	TGTGCCAGCTCACCTACAGGGGGCGATTCACCCCTCCACTTT	CASSPTGGDSPLHF
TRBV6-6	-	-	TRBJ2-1	TGTGCCAGCAGCCCGACAAATGAGCAGTTCTTC	CASSPTNEQFF
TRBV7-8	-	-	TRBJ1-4	TGTGCCAGCAGCGACCGACAGTCGGGTAATGAAAAACTGTTTTTT	CASSDRQSGNEKLFF
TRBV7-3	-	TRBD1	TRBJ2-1	TGTGCCAGCAGCCCAAGGGGCGGGACAGGGGGCTGGAATGAGCAGTTCTTC	CASSPRGGTGGWNEQFF
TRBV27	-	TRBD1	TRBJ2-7	TGTGCCAGCAGGAAAGGGGACAGGTCCTACGAGCAGTACTTC	CASRKGDRSYEQYF
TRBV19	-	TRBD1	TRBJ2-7	TGTGCCAGTAGTTCCAGGGGGAGTGTCGAGCAGTACTTC	CASSSRGSVEQYF
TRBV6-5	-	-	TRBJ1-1	TGTGCCAGCAGGAAACGAGGGGGGGGGAACACTGAAGCTTTCTTT	CASRKRGGGNTEAFF
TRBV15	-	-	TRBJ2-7	TGTGCCACCAGCCGGGGGACGCTCTCCTACGAGCAGTACTTC	CATSRGTLSYEQYF
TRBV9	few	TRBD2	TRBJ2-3	TGTGCCAGCAGCGTAGCGAGAACTAGCGGGGGGACTAGCACAGATACGCAGTATTTT	CASSVARTSGGTSTDTQYF
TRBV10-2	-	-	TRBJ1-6	TGCGCCAGCTCAGGGACTCCCGGAAGTAATTCACCCCTCCACTTT	CASSGTPGSNSPLHF
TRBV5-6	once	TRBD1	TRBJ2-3	TGTGCCAGCAGCTTGGAGGTGAGGGGGCACGATACGCAGTATTTT	CASSLEVRGHDTQYF
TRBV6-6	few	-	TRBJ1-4	TGTGCCAGCAGCCGACGGGGTGGGCAGCTTAATGAAAAACTGTTTTTT	CASSRRGGQLNEKLFF
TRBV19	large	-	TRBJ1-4	TGTGCCAGTAGTACCCTTACAGGGTCTAATGAAAAACTGTTTTTT	CASSTLTGSNEKLFF
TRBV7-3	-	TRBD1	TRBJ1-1	TGTGCCAGCAGCCTTATTGGGACAGGCGTCCTAACTATAAACACTGAAGCTTTCTTT	CASSLIGTGVLTINTEAFF
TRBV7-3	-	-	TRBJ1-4	TGTGCCAGCAGCCCCCCCGGACAGACACATCTTGCAACTAATGAAAAACTGTTTTTT	CASSPPGQTHLATNEKLFF
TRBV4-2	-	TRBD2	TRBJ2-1	TGTGCCAGCTCCGGGACTATCAACGATGAGCAGTTCTTC	CASSGTINDEQFF
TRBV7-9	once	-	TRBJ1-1	TGTGCCAGCAGCTTAACAGGGTTAGGCACTGAAGCTTTCTTT	CASSLTGLGTEAFF
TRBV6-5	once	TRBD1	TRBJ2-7	TGTGCCAGCAGTTACTCACACAGACAGGGGTGGTACGAGCAGTACTTC	CASSYSHRQGWYEQYF
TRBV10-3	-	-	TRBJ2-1	TGTGCCATCAGTGATCCAACTGCACAGGGCCCTGAGCAGTTCTTC	CAISDPTAQGPEQFF
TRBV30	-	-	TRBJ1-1	TGTCACTTTTCGCGGGGATCCGAAGCTTTCTTT	CHFSRGSEAFF
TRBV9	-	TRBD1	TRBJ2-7	TGTGCCAGCAGCGTAGCGGGACAGGGGATGGACGAGCAGTACTTC	CASSVAGQGMDEQYF
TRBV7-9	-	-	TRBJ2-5	TGTGCCAGCAGCTTAGTAGGGGTCGGAGAGACCCAGTACTTC	CASSLVGVGETQYF